The T cell receptor (beta chain) described here comes from a study of shared clonotypes between healthy human individuals. Across several immunoSEQ plates, the genomic DNA of each subset was split evenly. Assay: immunoSEQ multiplex PCR; the TCRdb copy retains only in-frame clones and omits some. The sample has roughly 650,000 clones, 97% seen once. This TCR was sampled from a woman aged 25 to 39 in good health. Sequenced sample: naive CD4+ T cells sorted from blood. Subset of the sample: CD45RA+ positively selected.

This CDR3 reads CASSTWSARDSPLHF. CDR3 nucleotides: TGTGCCAGCAGCACCTGGTCGGCCAGGGATTCACCCCTCCACTTT. This sequence joins TRBV5-4 and TRBJ1-6, with a possible D match to TRBD1 (5 bases). The length of the CDR3 is 15 residues. V lost 4 bases to trimming and J lost 8 bases, with 16 bases between them. Germline V gene data show CDR1 as SGHNT and CDR2 as YYREEE (reference sequence).